The 16 T cell receptor beta chains below come from one sample, sequenced in a study of T-cell reconstitution after alpha-beta-depleted transplantation in children. Researchers prepared the TCRbeta library using unique molecular identifiers, the study reports. TCRdb redid the calling of the PCR reads with MiXCR, one entry per CDR3 protein. The top ten hold around 14% of the sample, which has about 580,000 distinct CDR3 sequences, about 21% seen once. Sequenced here: PBMCs, mostly from graft donor cells, sampled 360 days after TCRalphabeta/CD19-depleted stem cell transplant. The receptor set was obtained from a boy younger than two who had a stem cell transplant for acute myeloid leukemia, so the T cells may come from the graft donor.

The chain employs TRBV7-9 and TRBJ2-2; D is ambiguous. V was clipped by 6 bases and J by 8 bases, with 13 bases between them. In germline, CDR1 is SEHNR, CDR2 FQNEAQ (reference sequence). The CDR3 spans 13 residues. CDR3 loop: CASSPSPRGELFF. The CDR3 coding sequence is TGTGCCAGCAGTCCGAGTCCGCGGGGGGAGCTGTTTTTT.

The chain recombines TRBV20-1 with TRBJ2-3; D call uncertain. There are 15 residues in the CDR3. In germline, CDR1 is DFQATT, CDR2 SNEGSKA (reference sequence). The ends were cut back, 3 bases at V and 4 bases at J, with 17 bases in the middle. This CDR3 reads CSARGGLDNSDTQYF. Here the CDR3 DNA reads TGCAGTGCTAGGGGTGGGCTAGACAACTCAGATACGCAGTATTTT.

This clonotype was detected many times. The chain recombines TRBV12-3 or TRBV12-4 with TRBJ2-5; D is undetermined. The CDR3 runs to 12 residues. The ends were cut back, 7 bases at V and 4 bases at J, with 10 bases in the middle. In DNA, the CDR3 is TGTGCCAGCAAGGCCCCGGGAGAGACCCAGTACTTC. Translation: CASKAPGETQYF.

This clonotype was seen many times. The chain employs TRBV12-3 or TRBV12-4 and TRBJ2-7; the D gene is possibly TRBD2 (6 bases). V lost 5 bases to trimming and J lost 0 bases, with 8 bases between them. The CDR3 extends over 13 amino acids. This CDR3 is CASSPGLSYEQYF. The CDR3 DNA reads as TGTGCCAGCAGTCCGGGACTCTCCTACGAGCAGTACTTC.

This chain uses TRBV11-2 with TRBJ2-7; D not resolved. There are 13 residues in the CDR3. V lost 0 bases and J 4 bases, leaving 7 bases between the germline ends. Germline V lookup: CDR1 SGHAT, CDR2 FQNNGV. The CDR3 protein is CASSLDGFYEQYV. The CDR3 coding sequence is TGTGCCAGCAGCTTAGACGGTTTTTACGAGCAGTACGTC.

The table lists this clonotype with many counts. The chain uses TRBV11-2 and TRBJ2-3; 9 bases agree with TRBD2. This CDR3 comprises 19 residues. V trimming: 3 bases; J trimming: 2 bases; junction bases outside the gene matches: 15. Germline V gene sequence: CDR1 SGHAT, CDR2 FQNNGV. The CDR3 sequence is CASSLVPGPGLASTDTQYF. The CDR3 DNA reads as TGTGCCAGCAGCTTGGTTCCGGGACCGGGACTAGCTTCCACAGATACGCAGTATTTT.

This chain connects TRBV2 to TRBJ1-5; D gene unclear. Germline V gene sequence: CDR1 SNHLY, CDR2 FYNNEI. V was clipped by 3 bases and J by 0 bases, with 15 bases between them. This CDR3 is 17 amino acids long. The CDR3 spells CASSDHGEWYSNQPQHF. CDR3 nucleotide sequence: TGTGCCAGCAGTGATCACGGAGAATGGTATAGCAATCAGCCCCAGCATTTT.

The chain has TRBV28 and TRBJ2-7; D ambiguous. The germline CDR1 and CDR2 sequences are MDHEN and SYDVKM. The CDR3 contains 12 residues. Trimming cost V 7 bases and J 4 bases, with 11 bases left between them. CDR3 amino acids: CASKQRRYEQYF. In nucleotides, the CDR3 is TGTGCCAGCAAACAAAGGCGTTACGAGCAGTACTTC.

J is TRBJ2-7 and V is TRBV4-3, with D perhaps given as TRBD1 or TRBD2 (5 bases each). The V gene's germline CDR1 is LGHNA and CDR2 YSLEER. V lost 4 bases and J lost 3, with 10 bases in between. The CDR3 is 13 residues long. The CDR3 sequence: CASSPTRGYEQYF. The CDR3 nucleotides are TGCGCCAGCAGCCCTACTAGGGGCTACGAGCAGTACTTC.

The V call is TRBV11-1, the J call TRBJ2-1; 10 bases are shared with TRBD1. V lost 4 bases and J lost 4; bases outside the gene matches: 13. Germline V lookup: CDR1 SGHAT, CDR2 FQDESV (reference sequence). The CDR3 is 18 amino acids. The chain's CDR3 is CASSSPQPRDRGYNEQFF. As DNA, the CDR3 is TGTGCCAGCAGCTCGCCTCAACCTCGGGACAGGGGTTACAATGAGCAGTTCTTC.

In its sample, this clonotype was seen a few times. V and J are TRBV29-1 and TRBJ1-4; TRBD1 might be the D (5 bases). Trimming cost V 1 base and J 13 bases, with 16 bases left between them. The CDR3 is 13 residues long. Germline CDR1 SQVTM, CDR2 ANQGSEA. DNA for the CDR3: TGCAGCGTTGAAGGCCAGGGAGTTGGTGGACTGTTTTTT. It codes for CSVEGQGVGGLFF.

This clonotype turned up a few times. The gene calls are TRBV20-1 and TRBJ2-7; 11 bases are shared with TRBD1. Unmatched junction bases numbered 8, after V lost 3 bases and J lost 1 base. This CDR3 comprises 16 residues. CDR1 and CDR2 (germline): DFQATT, SNEGSKA (reference sequence). The DNA of the CDR3 is TGCAGTGCTAGTTCAGGGACAGGGGGAGTTTCCTACGAGCAGTACTTC. It codes for CSASSGTGGVSYEQYF.

This clonotype has more than one count but fewer than ten. V and J are TRBV20-1 and TRBJ2-7; 9 bases agree with TRBD1. The CDR3 consists of 13 residues. Germline V CDR1 and CDR2: DFQATT, SNEGSKA (reference sequence). The V gene end was trimmed by 2 bases and the J gene end by 6 bases; junction bases not matched to a gene: 5. In DNA form, the CDR3 reads TGCAGTGCTAGACCGGGACAGGGCGTCGAGCAGTACTTC. Protein: CSARPGQGVEQYF.

This clonotype was recorded many times. The chain carries TRBV5-1 and TRBJ2-6, with D maybe TRBD1 (7 bases). Germline V lookup: CDR1 SGHRS, CDR2 YFSETQ. V lost 1 base, J lost 1 base, and 18 bases lay in between. The CDR3 extends over 19 amino acids. This CDR3 is CASSLLTQGGLSGANVLTF. CDR3 nucleotides: TGCGCCAGCAGCTTGCTTACTCAGGGGGGATTGTCTGGGGCCAACGTCCTGACTTTC.

The rearrangement joins TRBV4-3 to TRBJ2-3; D unclear. This CDR3 contains 15 residues. CDR1 LGHNA and CDR2 YSLEER come from the germline V gene. The V end was cut by 0 bases, the J end by 5 bases, with 12 bases between. The CDR3 spells CASSQDVPLEDTQYF. Here the CDR3 DNA reads TGCGCCAGCAGCCAAGATGTCCCTCTAGAAGATACGCAGTATTTT.

This clonotype was found many times. The genes are TRBV20-1 and TRBJ2-5; 7 positions agree with TRBD1. Trimming removed 3 bases from V and 1 base from J; junction bases left unmatched: 5. Germline loops: CDR1 DFQATT, CDR2 SNEGSKA (reference sequence). This CDR3 has 14 residues. As DNA, the CDR3 is TGCAGTGCTAGCCAGGGGGTCACCCAAGAGACCCAGTACTTC. Protein: CSASQGVTQETQYF.